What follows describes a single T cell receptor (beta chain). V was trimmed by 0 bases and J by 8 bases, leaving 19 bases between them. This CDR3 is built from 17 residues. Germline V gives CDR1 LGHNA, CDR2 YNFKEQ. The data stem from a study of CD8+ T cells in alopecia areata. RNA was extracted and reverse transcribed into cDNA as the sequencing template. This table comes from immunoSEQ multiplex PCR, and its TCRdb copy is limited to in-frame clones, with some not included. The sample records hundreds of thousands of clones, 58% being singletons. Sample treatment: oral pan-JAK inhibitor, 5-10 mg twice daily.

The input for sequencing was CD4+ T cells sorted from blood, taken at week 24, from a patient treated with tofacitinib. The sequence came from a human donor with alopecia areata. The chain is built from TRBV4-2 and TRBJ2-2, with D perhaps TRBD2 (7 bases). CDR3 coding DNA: TGTGCCAGCAGCCAAGATACCGGGCCAAGCGGGACAGGGGAGCTGTTTTTT. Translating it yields CASSQDTGPSGTGELFF.